The 25 T cell receptor beta chains listed next were all sequenced from one sample in a study of shared clonotypes between healthy human individuals. Clones were read by immunoSEQ multiplex PCR, and TCRdb kept only the in-frame ones, dropping some. Here the sample spans about 2.4 million clones, 80% to 95% being singletons. The sequenced sample consisted of naive CD4+ T cells from PBMCs. This sample's subset: CD45RA+ positively selected. Source of these receptors: a young man in good health. Some clones in this sample may be carry-over from other donors' samples.

The V and J genes are TRBV11-2 and TRBJ1-2; 7 positions agree with TRBD1. Germline CDR1 and CDR2: SGHAT and FQNNGV. The CDR3 is 14 amino acids. V lost 5 bases, J lost 4 bases, and 7 bases stayed unmatched. This CDR3 is CASSPDRVGYGYTF. The CDR3 DNA sequence: TGTGCCAGCAGCCCCGACAGGGTGGGCTATGGCTACACCTTC. The full variable domain, with the rest looked up from reference TRBV11-2 and TRBJ1-2, is EAGVAQSPRYKIIEKRQSVAFWCNPISGHATLYWYQQILGQGPKLLIQFQNNGVVDDSQLPKDRFSAERLKGVDSTLKIQPAKLEDSAVYLCASSPDRVGYGYTFGSGTRLTVV.

V is TRBV14 and J is TRBJ1-1, with D unresolved. Germline V gives CDR1 SGHDN, CDR2 FVKESK. The ends were cut back, 8 bases at V and 0 bases at J, with 10 bases in the middle. This CDR3 has 13 residues. The CDR3 loop reads CASQAALNTEAFF. As DNA, the CDR3 is TGTGCCAGCCAGGCAGCGCTGAACACTGAAGCTTTCTTT. The full variable domain, in which reference TRBV14 and TRBJ1-1 provide the parts outside the CDR3, is EAGVTQFPSHSVIEKGQTVTLRCDPISGHDNLYWYRRVMGKEIKFLLHFVKESKQDESGMPNNRFLAERTGGTYSTLKVQPAELEDSGVYFCASQAALNTEAFFGQGTRLTVV.

The chain couples TRBV27 to TRBJ1-6; maybe TRBD1 (6 bases). Germline V lookup: CDR1 MNHEY, CDR2 SMNVEV (reference sequence). The V gene lost 0 bases and the J gene lost 10 bases, with 13 bases spanning the gap. This CDR3 is 15 amino acids long. CDR3 nucleotides: TGTGCCAGCAGTTTATCGGACAGACGAAACTCACCCCTCCACTTT. Its translation is CASSLSDRRNSPLHF.

This clone was counted a single time. The V call is TRBV6-5, the J call TRBJ2-5; D is undetermined. This CDR3 comprises 15 residues. In germline, CDR1 is MNHEY, CDR2 SVGAGI. Trimming cost V 0 bases and J 1 base, with 9 bases left between them. The CDR3 loop reads CASSYSSGAQETQYF. Here the CDR3 DNA reads TGTGCCAGCAGTTACTCGTCCGGTGCCCAAGAGACCCAGTACTTC.

The V call is TRBV27, the J call TRBJ2-7, with 9 bases fitting TRBD1. The CDR3 runs 14 residues. Germline values: CDR1 MNHEY, CDR2 SMNVEV (reference sequence). The ends lost 1 base at V and 6 bases at J; junction bases unmatched: 4. CDR3 DNA sequence: TGTGCCAGCAGTTTATTGGGGGACAGGGCCGAGCAGTACTTC. Its translation: CASSLLGDRAEQYF.

J is TRBJ1-3 and V is TRBV7-8; unclear D gene. The CDR3 runs 15 residues. CDR1 and CDR2 from the germline V gene are SGHVS and FQNEAQ. V was clipped by 0 bases and J by 4 bases, with 10 bases between them. The CDR3 sequence is CASSLAALAGNTIYF. DNA for the CDR3: TGTGCCAGCAGCTTAGCGGCTCTAGCAGGAAACACCATATATTTT.

The chain has TRBV28 and TRBJ1-6; TRBD1 aligns across 7 bases. The CDR3 spans 16 residues. V gave up 6 bases and J gave up 0 bases; unmatched junction bases: 5. Germline-derived CDR1 and CDR2 are MDHEN and SYDVKM. CDR3 in DNA: TGTGCCAGCAGGCAACAGGGGAGCTCCTATAATTCACCCCTCCACTTT. Amino acid sequence: CASRQQGSSYNSPLHF.

CDR3 DNA sequence: TGCGCCAGCAGCTTGGGGACAGGGTATGGTGAGCAGTTCTTC. Its protein is CASSLGTGYGEQFF. The J gene is TRBJ2-1, the V gene TRBV5-1, with 8 bases aligning to TRBD1. Germline trimming cut 0 bases from V and 9 bases from J; bases unmatched to any gene: 5. CDR1 is SGHRS, CDR2 YFSETQ, per germline. There are 14 residues in the CDR3. The full variable domain, in which reference TRBV5-1 and TRBJ2-1 provide the parts outside the CDR3, is KAGVTQTPRYLIKTRGQQVTLSCSPISGHRSVSWYQQTPGQGLQFLFEYFSETQRNKGNFPGRFSGRQFSNSRSEMNVSTLELGDSALYLCASSLGTGYGEQFFGPGTRLTVL.

V gene TRBV5-6 combines with J gene TRBJ1-2; D call uncertain. This CDR3 has 13 residues. The germline gives CDR1 SGHDT, CDR2 YYEEEE. Between the trimmed V and J ends, which lost 4 bases and 7 bases, there was a span of 14 bases. The CDR3 DNA is TGTGCCAGCAGCCCGGGAGGGTCGGGTGGCTACACCTTC. Translated: CASSPGGSGGYTF. The full variable domain, completed using reference TRBV5-6 and TRBJ1-2, is DAGVTQSPTHLIKTRGQQVTLRCSPKSGHDTVSWYQQALGQGPQFIFQYYEEEERQRGNFPDRFSGHQFPNYSSELNVNALLLGDSALYLCASSPGGSGGYTFGSGTRLTVV.

The J gene is TRBJ1-2, the V gene TRBV29-1; D not resolved. CDR1 and CDR2 (germline): SQVTM, ANQGSEA. CDR3 length: 13 residues. Trimming removed 4 bases at V and 1 base at J, with 10 bases between. The CDR3 here is CSVGRQHNYGYTF. CDR3 sequence (DNA): TGCAGCGTTGGAAGGCAACATAACTATGGCTACACCTTC.

The chain combines TRBV20-1 with TRBJ2-1; D remains unclear. There are 11 residues in the CDR3. CDR1 is DFQATT and CDR2 is SNEGSKA in the germline V gene (reference sequence). Between the trimmed V and J ends, which lost 2 bases and 9 bases, there was a span of 8 bases. For the CDR3, the DNA is TGCAGTGCTAGAATCGTGGTTGAGCAGTTCTTC. Its protein is CSARIVVEQFF.

The rearrangement uses TRBV5-4 and TRBJ2-1; 7 nucleotides match TRBD2. The CDR3 has 18 amino acids. V was pared by 4 bases and J by 4 bases, with 17 bases of the junction left unmatched. CDR1 SGHNT and CDR2 YYREEE come from the germline V gene (reference sequence). CDR3 sequence reads: CASSPPSRPGLQYNEQFF. For the CDR3, the DNA is TGTGCCAGCAGCCCCCCGTCAAGACCGGGACTACAATACAATGAGCAGTTCTTC.

The DNA for the CDR3 is TGTGCCACCAGCAGAATGCCGGGACGGCACCTCGAGCAGTACTTC. Its translation: CATSRMPGRHLEQYF. This chain uses TRBV15 with TRBJ2-7; the D call may be TRBD1 or TRBD2 (5 bases each). Trimming pared 2 bases from V and 6 bases from J, leaving 17 bases between. CDR1 is LNHNV and CDR2 is YYDKDF in the germline V gene (reference sequence). The CDR3 consists of 15 residues. Looking up the rest from reference TRBV15 and TRBJ2-7 gives the full variable domain: DAMVIQNPRYQVTQFGKPVTLSCSQTLNHNVMYWYQQKSSQAPKLLFHYYDKDFNNEADTPDNFQSRRPNTSFCFLDIRSPGLGDTAMYLCATSRMPGRHLEQYFGPGTRLTVT.

The chain recombines TRBV28 with TRBJ2-1; 9 bases line up with TRBD2. Germline V gives CDR1 MDHEN, CDR2 SYDVKM. The V and J ends lost 2 bases and 9 bases, in that order; junction bases with no gene match: 5. The CDR3 runs 14 residues. The CDR3, as DNA: TGTGCCAGCAGTTTAAGGCGGGAGGGGGCTGAGCAGTTCTTC. This gives the protein CASSLRREGAEQFF. Filled out from reference TRBV28 and TRBJ2-1, the complete variable domain reads DVKVTQSSRYLVKRTGEKVFLECVQDMDHENMFWYRQDPGLGLRLIYFSYDVKMKEKGDIPEGYSVSREKKERFSLILESASTNQTSMYLCASSLRREGAEQFFGPGTRLTVL.

In its sample, this clone was seen a few times. The sample carries other DNA sequences with the same CDR3. The genes are TRBV5-1 and TRBJ2-3, with D perhaps matching TRBD1 (6 bases). CDR1 is SGHRS, CDR2 YFSETQ, per germline. Trimming pared 5 bases from V and 0 bases from J, leaving 7 bases between. The CDR3 length is 13 residues. CDR3 region: CASSTGSTDTQYF. The DNA of the CDR3 is TGCGCCAGCAGTACAGGGAGCACAGATACGCAGTATTTT. The complete variable domain, with remaining parts taken from reference TRBV5-1 and TRBJ2-3, reads KAGVTQTPRYLIKTRGQQVTLSCSPISGHRSVSWYQQTPGQGLQFLFEYFSETQRNKGNFPGRFSGRQFSNSRSEMNVSTLELGDSALYLCASSTGSTDTQYFGPGTRLTVL.

The genes are TRBV10-3 and TRBJ2-1, with 13 bases fitting TRBD2. The germline CDR1 and CDR2 sequences are ENHRY and SYGVKD. V lost 11 bases, J lost 1 base, and 11 bases stayed unmatched. The CDR3 covers 17 residues. This CDR3 is CALGLGTSGASYNEQFF. For the CDR3, the DNA is TGTGCCCTCGGCCTTGGGACTAGCGGGGCGTCCTACAATGAGCAGTTCTTC.

The chain employs TRBV19 and TRBJ2-7; possibly TRBD1 for D (5 bases). V was cut by 5 bases and J by 9 bases, with 11 bases left in between. Germline V gene sequence: CDR1 LNHDA, CDR2 SQIVND (reference sequence). CDR3 length: 11 amino acids. CDR3 sequence (DNA): TGTGCCAGTAGTTTTCAGGGTTGGCAGTACTTC. Amino acid sequence: CASSFQGWQYF.

This clone has a single count. This rearrangement joins TRBV9 to TRBJ2-2; the D gene is possibly TRBD2 (5 bases). The germline V and J ends were trimmed by 1 base and 7 bases, with 11 bases remaining between them. There are 14 residues in the CDR3. CDR1 SGDLS and CDR2 YYNGEE come from the germline V gene. CDR3 nucleotides: TGTGCCAGCAGCGTAACCGGGGATGTCGGGGAGCTGTTTTTT. Its translation: CASSVTGDVGELFF. Combining the CDR3 with reference TRBV9 and TRBJ2-2 gives the whole variable domain DSGVTQTPKHLITATGQRVTLRCSPRSGDLSVYWYQQSLDQGLQFLIQYYNGEERAKGNILERFSAQQFPDLHSELNLSSLELGDSALYFCASSVTGDVGELFFGEGSRLTVL.

The rearrangement links TRBV2 to TRBJ2-7; tentatively, D is TRBD1 (5 bases). Trimming removed 7 bases from V and 5 bases from J, with 21 bases in between. CDR3 length: 15 amino acids. The germline V gene encodes CDR1 SNHLY and CDR2 FYNNEI. The CDR3 DNA sequence: TGTGCCAGCAAGGGGCCAGGGTACGGTTCTGACGAGCAGTACTTC. Encoded protein: CASKGPGYGSDEQYF.

The chain has TRBV7-2 and TRBJ2-2; D unresolved. CDR1 and CDR2 (germline): SGHTA, FQGNSA. This CDR3 region has 14 residues. V lost 6 bases to trimming and J lost 1 base, with 9 bases between them. CDR3 nucleotide sequence: TGTGCCAGCAGTCCACCCTGGAACACCGGGGAGCTGTTTTTT. It codes for CASSPPWNTGELFF.

CDR3 region: CASSWASGSSDEQFF. In nucleotides, the CDR3 is TGTGCCAGCAGCTGGGCTAGCGGGAGTTCGGATGAGCAGTTCTTC. The chain carries TRBV5-6 and TRBJ2-1; 10 nucleotides match TRBD2. Trimming removed 3 bases from V and 8 bases from J; junction bases left unmatched: 8. This CDR3 comprises 15 residues. The V gene's germline CDR1 is SGHDT and CDR2 YYEEEE.

The chain uses TRBV5-1 and TRBJ1-4; 9 bases line up with TRBD1. Looked up from germline, CDR1 is SGHRS and CDR2 is YFSETQ. The CDR3 has 15 amino acids. The ends lost 4 bases at V and 10 bases at J; junction bases unmatched: 11. The chain's CDR3 is CASSLGQGSPGKLFF. The CDR3 DNA sequence: TGCGCCAGCAGCCTGGGACAGGGATCTCCAGGAAAACTGTTTTTT.

The chain carries TRBV15 and TRBJ2-7, with a possible D match to TRBD2 (6 bases). Germline CDR1 and CDR2: LNHNV and YYDKDF (reference sequence). V was pared by 1 base and J by 0 bases, with 13 bases between. The length of the CDR3 is 16 residues. CDR3 in amino acids: CATSRGGTLGSYEQYF. CDR3 DNA sequence: TGTGCCACCAGCAGAGGGGGGACTCTAGGCTCCTACGAGCAGTACTTC.

The chain couples TRBV7-3 to TRBJ2-1; TRBD2 is a possible D gene (5 bases). Germline V gives CDR1 SGHTA, CDR2 FQGTGA. The length of the CDR3 is 14 residues. The V end lost 1 base, the J end lost 9 bases, and 13 bases lay between the germline ends. The CDR3 DNA is TGTGCCAGCAGCTTAATTGGGGAGACGGGTGAGCAGTTCTTC. Residues: CASSLIGETGEQFF.

This chain uses TRBV29-1 with TRBJ1-6; TRBD1 might be the D (6 bases). The CDR3 has 13 amino acids. Germline-derived CDR1 and CDR2 are SQVTM and ANQGSEA. V lost 5 bases, J lost 9 bases, and 14 bases lay in between. This CDR3 is CSVMVGAGSPLHF. The CDR3 DNA is TGCAGCGTTATGGTGGGGGCAGGTTCACCCCTCCACTTT.